Ten or more counts support the clone carrying this T cell receptor beta chain. Its antigen remains unknown. This entry is derived from a study of blood T cells in healthy people across ages. Findings of the study overall: Age brought a roughly linear fall in TCR beta diversity measured per million T cells. Considered underestimates were the diversity estimates obtained from one million T cells.

Looked up from germline, CDR1 is LGHDT and CDR2 is YNNKEL (reference sequence). This CDR3 comprises 17 residues. V was clipped by 4 bases and J by 7 bases; unmatched bases: 7. The authors ran a second PCR of about 6 to 11 cycles using a sample-barcoded 5' primer and a J-beta primer mix. A template-switch adaptor that had 12 random nucleotides put a tag on each cDNA molecule. One entry per CDR3 protein results from TCRdb running MiXCR on the 5' RACE reads. The sample includes 600,000 or so distinct CDR3 sequences, about 30% of them seen just once. The chain combines TRBV3-1 with TRBJ2-1, with TRBD2 matching over 16 bases. The clonotype originates from an elderly woman in good health. What was sequenced was blood. CDR3 in DNA: TGTGCCAGCAGCCCGGGACTAGCGGGGGGGCTGAGGAATGAGCAGTTCTTC. This sequence encodes CASSPGLAGGLRNEQFF.